These 7 T cell receptor beta chains were all obtained from the same sample, sequenced in a study of T cell changes during pregnancy in multiple sclerosis. Method: immunoSEQ multiplex PCR; TCRdb's copy keeps in-frame clones and lacks some. The table lists some 80,000 clones, 90% to 95% of them singletons. The material was CD4+ T cells from peripheral blood mononuclear cells, obtained after pregnancy. The receptors were gathered from a female donor with multiple sclerosis, enrolled in a pregnancy study.

The chain employs TRBV9 and TRBJ2-1; D might be TRBD1 (5 bases). The CDR3 has 19 amino acids. Trimming shortened V by 3 bases and J by 0 bases, and 22 bases separated the two germline ends. From germline, CDR1 is SGDLS and CDR2 YYNGEE. Here the CDR3 DNA reads TGTGCCAGCAGCGCCCCGTCTTCACCGACAGTGGTCTCCTACAATGAGCAGTTCTTC. Its protein is CASSAPSSPTVVSYNEQFF.

The CDR3 nucleotides read TGTGCCAGTAGTAACTCGTTACTAGCGGGAGTTAAAGATACGCAGTATTTT. Amino acids: CASSNSLLAGVKDTQYF. The rearrangement uses TRBV19 and TRBJ2-3; 11 bases are a match to TRBD2. The CDR3 covers 17 residues. The germline CDR1 and CDR2 sequences are LNHDA and SQIVND (reference sequence). Losses at the gene ends were 4 bases for V and 5 bases for J; bases not matched to a gene: 11.

The V and J genes are TRBV19 and TRBJ1-3, with D possibly being TRBD1 (5 bases). The germline V gene encodes CDR1 LNHDA and CDR2 SQIVND (reference sequence). Trimming took off 8 bases at V and 0 bases at J, with 11 bases between the two ends. This CDR3 comprises 14 residues. Here the CDR3 DNA reads TGTGCCAGTCAGGGATTAAGCTCTGGAAACACCATATATTTT. Protein: CASQGLSSGNTIYF.

The rearrangement uses TRBV7-2 and TRBJ2-2; D might be TRBD2 (6 bases). CDR3 size: 18 residues. The germline V and J ends were trimmed by 3 bases and 6 bases, with 23 bases remaining between them. Germline lookup yields CDR1 SGHTA and CDR2 FQGNSA. CDR3 sequence (DNA): TGTGCCAGCAGCTTCTTCGTTCGCGGGGCGTCTCTGCCCGGGGAGCTGTTTTTT. Translated, it gives CASSFFVRGASLPGELFF.

The chain is built from TRBV5-1 and TRBJ2-3; D might be TRBD2 (6 bases). Trimming removed 5 bases from V and 2 bases from J, with 15 bases in between. From germline, CDR1 is SGHRS and CDR2 YFSETQ. This CDR3 contains 15 residues. CDR3: CASSFAGLLTDTQYF. As DNA, the CDR3 is TGCGCCAGCAGTTTTGCGGGACTTCTCACAGATACGCAGTATTTT.

This sequence joins TRBV6-4 and TRBJ2-1; D remains unclear. CDR3 length: 13 amino acids. Trimming took 2 bases from V and 11 from J, leaving 13 bases between them. Germline CDR1 and CDR2: MRHNA and SNTAGT. CDR3 bases: TGTGCCAGCAGTGACCCGTATGCTACCCAGCAGTTCTTC. Translating gives CASSDPYATQQFF.

V is TRBV5-1 and J is TRBJ1-4; tentatively, D is TRBD1 (5 bases). V was trimmed by 0 bases and J by 6 bases, leaving 9 bases between them. The CDR3 totals 14 residues. Germline V lookup: CDR1 SGHRS, CDR2 YFSETQ. The DNA of the CDR3 is TGCGCCAGCAGCTTGGCCGTAGGGGATGAAAAACTGTTTTTT. Translation: CASSLAVGDEKLFF.